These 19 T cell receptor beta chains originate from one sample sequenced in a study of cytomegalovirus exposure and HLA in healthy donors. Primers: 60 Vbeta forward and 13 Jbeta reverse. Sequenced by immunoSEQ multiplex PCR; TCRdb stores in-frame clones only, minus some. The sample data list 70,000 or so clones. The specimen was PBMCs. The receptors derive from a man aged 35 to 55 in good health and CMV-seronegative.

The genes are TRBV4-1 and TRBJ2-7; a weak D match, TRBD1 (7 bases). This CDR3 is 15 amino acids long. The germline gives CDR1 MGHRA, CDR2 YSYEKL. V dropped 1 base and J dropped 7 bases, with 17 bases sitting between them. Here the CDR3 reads CASSQGQGGPGEQYF. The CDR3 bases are TGCGCCAGCAGCCAAGGCCAGGGGGGCCCGGGGGAGCAGTACTTC.

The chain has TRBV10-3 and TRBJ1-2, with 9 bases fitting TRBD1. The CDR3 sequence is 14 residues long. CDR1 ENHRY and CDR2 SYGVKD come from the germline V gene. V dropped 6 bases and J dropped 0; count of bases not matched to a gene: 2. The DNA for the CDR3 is TGTGCCATCAGGGGGACAGGGACTAACTATGGCTACACCTTC. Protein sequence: CAIRGTGTNYGYTF.

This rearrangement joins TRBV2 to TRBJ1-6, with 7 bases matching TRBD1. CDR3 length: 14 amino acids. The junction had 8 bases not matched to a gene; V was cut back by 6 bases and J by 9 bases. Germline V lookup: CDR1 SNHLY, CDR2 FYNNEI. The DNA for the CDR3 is TGTGCCAGCAGCGTACAGGGGTTACGTTCACCCCTCCACTTT. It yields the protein CASSVQGLRSPLHF.

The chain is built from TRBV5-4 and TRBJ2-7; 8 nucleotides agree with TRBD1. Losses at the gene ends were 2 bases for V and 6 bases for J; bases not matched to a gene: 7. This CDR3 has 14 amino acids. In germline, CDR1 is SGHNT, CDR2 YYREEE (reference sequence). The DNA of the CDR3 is TGTGCCAGCAGCTTTGACAGGGGCTACATCGAGCAGTACTTC. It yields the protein CASSFDRGYIEQYF.

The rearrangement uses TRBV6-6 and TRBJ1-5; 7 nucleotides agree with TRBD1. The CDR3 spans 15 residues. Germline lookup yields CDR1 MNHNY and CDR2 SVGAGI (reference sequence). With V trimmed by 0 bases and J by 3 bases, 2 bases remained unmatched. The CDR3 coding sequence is TGTGCCAGCAGTTACTCGACAGGGAACAATCAGCCCCAGCATTTT. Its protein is CASSYSTGNNQPQHF.

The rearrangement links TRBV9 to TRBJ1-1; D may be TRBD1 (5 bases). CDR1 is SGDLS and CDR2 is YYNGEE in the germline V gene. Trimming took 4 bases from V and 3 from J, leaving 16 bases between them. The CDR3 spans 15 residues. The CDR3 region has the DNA TGTGCCAGCAGCCCCTTGTCAGGGATGGACACTGAAGCTTTCTTT. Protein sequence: CASSPLSGMDTEAFF.

The CDR3 here is CASSPGTGGWNEQYF. As DNA, the CDR3 is TGTGCCAGCAGCCCCGGGACAGGGGGCTGGAACGAGCAGTACTTC. This sequence joins TRBV5-6 and TRBJ2-7, with 12 bases that match TRBD1. The germline gives CDR1 SGHDT, CDR2 YYEEEE. The CDR3 runs to 15 residues. The ends lost 4 bases at V and 5 bases at J; junction bases unmatched: 7.

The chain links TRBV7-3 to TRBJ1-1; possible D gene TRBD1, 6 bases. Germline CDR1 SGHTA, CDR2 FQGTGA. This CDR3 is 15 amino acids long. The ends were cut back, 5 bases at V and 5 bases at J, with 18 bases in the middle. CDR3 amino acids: CASSRGGGPGTEAFF. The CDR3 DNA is TGTGCCAGCAGCCGCGGGGGGGGGCCAGGGACTGAAGCTTTCTTT.

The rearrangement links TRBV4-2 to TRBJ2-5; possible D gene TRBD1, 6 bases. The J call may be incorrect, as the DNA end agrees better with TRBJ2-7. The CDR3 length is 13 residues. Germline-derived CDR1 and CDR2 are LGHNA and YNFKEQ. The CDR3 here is CASSLGGRSEQYF. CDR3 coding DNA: TGTGCCAGCAGCCTTGGGGGCCGTTCCGAGCAGTACTTC.

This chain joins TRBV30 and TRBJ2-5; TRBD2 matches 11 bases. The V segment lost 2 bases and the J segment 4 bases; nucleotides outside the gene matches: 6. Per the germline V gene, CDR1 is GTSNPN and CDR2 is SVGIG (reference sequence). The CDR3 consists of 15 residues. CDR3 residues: CAWSRLAGRSETQYF. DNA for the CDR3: TGTGCCTGGAGTAGACTAGCGGGGAGGTCAGAGACCCAGTACTTC.

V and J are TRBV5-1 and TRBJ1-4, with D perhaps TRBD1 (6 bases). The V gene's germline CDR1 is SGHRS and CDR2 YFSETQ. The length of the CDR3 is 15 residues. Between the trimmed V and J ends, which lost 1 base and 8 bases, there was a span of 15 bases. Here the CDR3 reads CASSLSHGTLEKLFF. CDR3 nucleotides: TGCGCCAGCAGCTTGTCCCACGGGACACTAGAAAAACTGTTTTTT.

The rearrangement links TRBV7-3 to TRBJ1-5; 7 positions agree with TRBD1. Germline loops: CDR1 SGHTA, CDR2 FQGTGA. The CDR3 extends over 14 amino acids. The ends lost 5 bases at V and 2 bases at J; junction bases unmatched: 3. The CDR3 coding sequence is TGTGCCAGCAGCCCAGACAGGGGCAATCAGCCCCAGCATTTT. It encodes CASSPDRGNQPQHF.

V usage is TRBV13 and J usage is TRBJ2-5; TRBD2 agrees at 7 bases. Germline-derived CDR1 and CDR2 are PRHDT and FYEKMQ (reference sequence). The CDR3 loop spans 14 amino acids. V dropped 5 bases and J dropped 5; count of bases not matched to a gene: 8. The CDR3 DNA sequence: TGTGCCAGCAGCCTCGGACTAGATGCGGAGACCCAGTACTTC. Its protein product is CASSLGLDAETQYF.

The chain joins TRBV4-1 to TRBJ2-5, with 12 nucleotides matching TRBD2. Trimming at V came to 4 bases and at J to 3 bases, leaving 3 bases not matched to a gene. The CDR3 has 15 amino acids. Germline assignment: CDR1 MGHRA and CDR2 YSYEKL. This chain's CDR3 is CASSLRLAGEETQYF. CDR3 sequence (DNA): TGCGCCAGCAGCCTCAGACTAGCGGGGGAAGAGACCCAGTACTTC.

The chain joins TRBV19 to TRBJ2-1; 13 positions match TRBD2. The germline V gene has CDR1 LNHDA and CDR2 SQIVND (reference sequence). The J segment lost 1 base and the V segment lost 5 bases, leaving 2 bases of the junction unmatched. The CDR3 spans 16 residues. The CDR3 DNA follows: TGTGCCAGTAGTCTGACTAGCGGGGGGTCCTACAATGAGCAGTTCTTC. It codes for CASSLTSGGSYNEQFF.

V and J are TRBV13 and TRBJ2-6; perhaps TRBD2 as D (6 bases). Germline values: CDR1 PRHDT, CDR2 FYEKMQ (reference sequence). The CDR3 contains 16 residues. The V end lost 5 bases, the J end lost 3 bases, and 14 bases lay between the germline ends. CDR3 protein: CASSLTEGSGANVLTF. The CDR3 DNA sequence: TGTGCCAGCAGCCTCACGGAGGGAAGTGGGGCCAACGTCCTGACTTTC.

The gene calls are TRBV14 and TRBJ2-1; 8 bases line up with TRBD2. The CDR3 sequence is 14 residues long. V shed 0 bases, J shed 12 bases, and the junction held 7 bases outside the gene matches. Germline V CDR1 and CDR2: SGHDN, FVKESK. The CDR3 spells CASSQDPGRGVQFF. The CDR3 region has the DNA TGTGCCAGCAGCCAAGACCCAGGGCGGGGGGTGCAGTTCTTC. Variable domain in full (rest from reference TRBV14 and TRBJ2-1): EAGVTQFPSHSVIEKGQTVTLRCDPISGHDNLYWYRRVMGKEIKFLLHFVKESKQDESGMPNNRFLAERTGGTYSTLKVQPAELEDSGVYFCASSQDPGRGVQFFGPGTRLTVL.

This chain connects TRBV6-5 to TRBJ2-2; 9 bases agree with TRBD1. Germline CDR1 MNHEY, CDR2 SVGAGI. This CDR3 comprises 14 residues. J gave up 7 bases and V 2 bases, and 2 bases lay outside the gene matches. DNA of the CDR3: TGTGCCAGCAGTTACACAGGGGGCGTCGGGGAGCTGTTTTTT. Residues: CASSYTGGVGELFF.

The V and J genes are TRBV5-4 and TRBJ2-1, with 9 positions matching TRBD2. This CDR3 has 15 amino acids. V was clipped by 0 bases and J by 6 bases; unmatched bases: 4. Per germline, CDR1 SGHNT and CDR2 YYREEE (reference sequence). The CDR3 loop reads CASSLGGGAPNEQFF. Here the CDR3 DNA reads TGTGCCAGCAGCTTGGGCGGGGGGGCCCCCAATGAGCAGTTCTTC.